These T cell receptor beta chains were read from a single sample in a study of blood T cell repertoires in COVID-19. TCRdb's table, derived via immunoSEQ multiplex PCR, lists solely in-frame clones and lacks some. This table has about 240,000 clones, roughly 86% appearing once. Sequencing input: PBMCs or T cells enriched from blood (not recorded which). The receptors were gathered from a woman younger than 45 with acute COVID-19. Both conserved end residues are part of each CDR3. A D gene is named only where the DNA matches it firmly. Rows give clone size only sometimes, using once, few, many, or a class for an expanded clone.

V gene	clone size	D gene	CDR3 length	J gene	CDR3 protein	CDR3 DNA
TRBV7-9	-	-	13	TRBJ1-1	CASSYREGTEAFF	TGTGCCAGCAGCTACAGGGAGGGCACTGAAGCTTTCTTT
TRBV3-1/TRBV3-2	-	-	15	TRBJ2-4	CASSQSDRGKNIQYF	TGTGCCAGCAGCCAATCCGATCGGGGCAAAAACATTCAGTACTTC
TRBV5-6	-	-	15	TRBJ1-1	CASSLVQGLGTEAFF	TGTGCCAGCAGCTTGGTGCAGGGGTTGGGGACTGAAGCTTTCTTT
TRBV5-1	-	-	14	TRBJ1-4	CASSLGRAGEKLFF	TGCGCCAGCAGCTTGGGCAGGGCTGGAGAAAAACTGTTTTTT
TRBV4-1	-	TRBD1	15	TRBJ2-2	CASSHRQGNTGELFF	TGCGCCAGCAGCCATAGACAGGGGAACACCGGGGAGCTGTTTTTT
TRBV6-1	-	-	15	TRBJ2-7	CASSEDRTVTYEQYF	TGTGCCAGCAGTGAAGATCGGACAGTCACCTACGAGCAGTACTTC
TRBV27	-	-	12	TRBJ1-2	CASSRLGGGYTF	TGTGCCAGCAGCCGACTTGGTGGGGGCTACACCTTC
TRBV5-4	-	TRBD1	14	TRBJ1-2	CASSSDRVGYGYTF	TGTGCCAGCAGCTCGGACAGGGTGGGCTATGGCTACACCTTC
TRBV3-1/TRBV3-2	-	TRBD2	15	TRBJ2-7	CASSQVSGGAGEQYF	TGTGCCAGCAGCCAAGTTAGCGGGGGGGCAGGCGAGCAGTACTTC
TRBV7-2	-	TRBD2	17	TRBJ2-1	CASSLVPGGGTYNEQFF	TGTGCCAGCAGCTTAGTACCTGGCGGGGGGACCTACAATGAGCAGTTCTTC
TRBV11-1	-	-	13	TRBJ1-4	CASRQGANEKLFF	TGTGCCAGCAGACAGGGAGCTAATGAAAAACTGTTTTTT
TRBV29-1	-	TRBD1	12	TRBJ1-1	CSVAGTGGLAFF	TGCAGCGTAGCCGGGACAGGGGGCCTAGCTTTCTTT
TRBV12-3/TRBV12-4	-	-	13	TRBJ1-6	CASNPGGNSPLHF	TGTGCCAGCAACCCGGGGGGTAATTCACCCCTCCACTTT
TRBV13	-	-	14	TRBJ2-1	CASSLSAWGDEQFF	TGTGCCAGCAGCTTAAGCGCTTGGGGGGATGAGCAGTTCTTC
TRBV19	-	-	12	TRBJ1-3	CASSIGGNTIYF	TGTGCCAGTAGTATCGGGGGAAACACCATATATTTT
TRBV6-5	-	-	14	TRBJ1-1	CASSSPPGSTEAFF	TGTGCCAGCAGTAGCCCTCCGGGGAGCACTGAAGCTTTCTTT
TRBV9	-	TRBD1	14	TRBJ2-2	CASSGGQGTGELFF	TGTGCCAGCAGCGGGGGACAGGGCACCGGGGAGCTGTTTTTT
TRBV6-6	-	TRBD2	16	TRBJ2-3	CASSRLALGGTDTQYF	TGTGCCAGCAGTCGACTAGCGTTGGGTGGCACAGATACGCAGTATTTT
TRBV10-2	-	TRBD1	13	TRBJ1-1	CASRGGQGAEAFF	TGCGCCAGCAGGGGTGGACAGGGGGCTGAAGCTTTCTTT
TRBV7-9	few	TRBD1	15	TRBJ1-6	CASSRGTAYNSPLHF	TGTGCCTCTAGTCGCGGGACAGCTTATAATTCACCCCTCCACTTT
TRBV29-1	-	TRBD1	16	TRBJ2-3	CSVLGTGTGNTDTQYF	TGCAGCGTTCTTGGAACCGGGACAGGGAACACAGATACGCAGTATTTT
TRBV5-1	-	-	12	TRBJ2-5	CASSLVTETQYF	TGCGCCAGCAGCTTGGTAACTGAGACCCAGTACTTC
TRBV19	-	-	15	TRBJ1-2	CASSDLPAGDYGYTF	TGTGCCAGTAGTGACCTTCCCGCGGGGGACTATGGCTACACCTTC
TRBV5-8	-	-	15	TRBJ2-1	CAAPPTTSSYNEQFF	TGTGCCGCCCCACCAACAACTAGCTCCTACAATGAGCAGTTCTTC
TRBV2	-	TRBD1	13	TRBJ1-5	CASRGQGNQPQHF	TGTGCCAGCCGCGGACAGGGCAATCAGCCCCAGCATTTT
TRBV24-1	-	-	17	TRBJ2-1	CATSDPNRDKGYNEQFF	TGTGCCACCAGTGACCCGAACAGGGACAAGGGATACAATGAGCAGTTCTTC
TRBV9	-	TRBD1	14	TRBJ2-7	CASSKTGDGYEQYF	TGTGCCAGCAGCAAAACAGGGGACGGGTACGAGCAGTACTTC
TRBV18	-	TRBD1	13	TRBJ2-7	CASSPSGGYEQYF	TGTGCCAGCTCACCTTCAGGGGGATACGAGCAGTACTTC
TRBV5-1	-	TRBD1	15	TRBJ2-1	CASSSTRTGGGWQFF	TGCGCCAGCAGCTCAACGAGGACAGGGGGCGGTTGGCAGTTCTTC